This T cell receptor beta chain comes out of a study of blood T cell repertoires in COVID-19. Germline CDR1 is KGHDR and CDR2 is SFDVKD. V dropped 6 bases and J dropped 4; count of bases not matched to a gene: 17. This CDR3 is built from 19 residues. The data were produced by immunoSEQ multiplex PCR, yet TCRdb's version contains in-frame clones alone and is incomplete. Of 250,000 to 300,000 clones listed, nearly 90% are singletons. Specimen: peripheral blood. This clonotype was sampled from a woman aged 60-75 years with COVID-19, enrolled during active disease. The chain joins TRBV24-1 to TRBJ1-4; TRBD1 aligns across 9 bases. This chain's CDR3 is CATSIRQGGHDAVNEKLFF. The DNA for the CDR3 is TGTGCCACCAGTATCCGACAGGGGGGACATGATGCTGTTAATGAAAAACTGTTTTTT.